Following are 16 T cell receptor beta chains from one sample sequenced in a study of blood T cell repertoires in COVID-19. Some clones are missing from TCRdb's copy, which holds only in-frame ones; the method was immunoSEQ multiplex PCR. The sample consists of some 170,000 clones, approximately 80% of them appearing once. Source material: PBMCs or T cells enriched from blood (not recorded which). These TCRs come from a man between 50 and 59 years old who had recovered from COVID-19.

The gene calls are TRBV5-8 and TRBJ2-2; no firm D call. The germline V gene has CDR1 SGHTS and CDR2 YDEGEE. The V end was cut by 7 bases, the J end by 1 base, with 8 bases between. The CDR3 has 13 amino acids. CDR3 bases: TGTGCCAGCCAGGAACAGAACACCGGGGAGCTGTTTTTT. It is translated as CASQEQNTGELFF. The full variable domain, with the rest looked up from reference TRBV5-8 and TRBJ2-2, is EAGVTQSPTHLIKTRGQQATLRCSPISGHTSVYWYQQALGLGLQFLLWYDEGEERNRGNFPPRFSGRQFPNYSSELNVNALELEDSALYLCASQEQNTGELFFGEGSRLTVL.

The chain couples TRBV10-2 to TRBJ2-1; TRBD2 matches 11 bases. V trimming: 3 bases; J trimming: 0 bases; junction bases outside the gene matches: 10. The CDR3 is 19 amino acids. Germline lookup yields CDR1 WSHSY and CDR2 SAAADI. For the CDR3, the DNA is TGCGCCAGCAGTGAACCACTAGCGGGGGCCATAAGCTCCTACAATGAGCAGTTCTTC. Amino acid sequence: CASSEPLAGAISSYNEQFF.

This clone has just a few counts. The chain couples TRBV6-4 to TRBJ2-3, with 14 bases that match TRBD2. Per the germline V gene, CDR1 is MRHNA and CDR2 is SNTAGT. J lost 4 bases, V lost 3 bases, and 3 bases had no gene match. The CDR3 is 16 residues long. The CDR3 coding sequence is TGTGCCAGCAGTGAATCGACTAGCGGGGGGGCAGATACGCAGTATTTT. It specifies CASSESTSGGADTQYF.

The chain couples TRBV25-1 to TRBJ2-1; 12 positions agree with TRBD2. The germline CDR1 and CDR2 sequences are MGHDK and SYGVNS. The CDR3 sequence is 17 residues long. Trimming took 3 bases from V and 8 from J; bases not matched to a gene: 11. The CDR3 is CASSDPTSGGTRYEQFF. CDR3 in DNA: TGTGCCAGCAGTGATCCCACTAGCGGGGGGACCAGGTATGAGCAGTTCTTC.

V is TRBV28 and J is TRBJ2-6; no definite D call. Germline V gene lookup returns CDR1 MDHEN and CDR2 SYDVKM. The CDR3 sequence is 13 residues long. V was shortened by 10 bases and J by 0 bases, with 7 bases between the two germline ends. DNA of the CDR3: TGTGCCATCCGGGTCTCTGGGGCCAACGTCCTGACTTTC. As protein: CAIRVSGANVLTF.

This clone was found once. The J gene is TRBJ2-3, the V gene TRBV18; TRBD1 aligns across 10 bases. The junction had 5 bases not matched to a gene; V was cut back by 4 bases and J by 7 bases. In germline, CDR1 is KGHSH, CDR2 LQKENI. This CDR3 has 14 residues. The CDR3 DNA reads TGTGCCAGCTCACTGGACAGGGGGGTAAATACGCAGTATTTT. Protein sequence: CASSLDRGVNTQYF.

The chain couples TRBV7-9 to TRBJ2-7, with D possibly matching TRBD2 (5 bases). CDR3 length: 11 residues. CDR1 is SEHNR, CDR2 FQNEAQ, per germline (reference sequence). The V end was cut by 6 bases, the J end by 3 bases, with 6 bases between. CDR3 DNA sequence: TGTGCCAGCAGTCGGGGCTACGAGCAGTACTTC. Protein product: CASSRGYEQYF.

The chain uses TRBV7-4 and TRBJ1-5; TRBD1 might be the D (5 bases). Deletions cut 1 base from V and 1 base from J, with 11 bases between. Germline-derived CDR1 and CDR2 are SGHVT and SQSDAQ. This CDR3 region has 16 residues. This CDR3 reads CASSLDAGVSNQPQHF. CDR3 sequence (DNA): TGTGCCAGCAGCTTAGACGCGGGGGTGAGCAATCAGCCCCAGCATTTT.

This chain links TRBV9 with TRBJ2-5; maybe TRBD2 (6 bases). Trimming stripped 0 bases from V and 4 bases from J, with 7 bases between. CDR1 and CDR2 from the germline V gene are SGDLS and YYNGEE. There are 13 residues in the CDR3. The CDR3, as DNA: TGTGCCAGCAGCGTAGCGGGAGTAGAGACCCAGTACTTC. It specifies CASSVAGVETQYF.

The DNA for the CDR3 is TGTGCCAGCAGCCCCGTCCAGGGACAGGGAACGAACACTGAAGCTTTCTTT. It is translated as CASSPVQGQGTNTEAFF. This chain joins TRBV5-6 and TRBJ1-1; 9 bases agree with TRBD1. The CDR3 runs to 17 residues. V dropped 4 bases and J dropped 1; count of bases not matched to a gene: 11. Per the germline V gene, CDR1 is SGHDT and CDR2 is YYEEEE.

The rearrangement uses TRBV6-1 and TRBJ1-2, with 7 bases lining up with TRBD1. The CDR3 is 15 amino acids. Unmatched junction bases numbered 11, after V lost 2 bases and J lost 8 bases. In germline, CDR1 is MNHNS, CDR2 SASEGT. CDR3 bases: TGTGCCAGCAGTGAATATGAGAGACAGGGAAGGGGCTACACCTTC. Its translation: CASSEYERQGRGYTF.

The genes are TRBV11-2 and TRBJ1-2; maybe TRBD1 (6 bases). V was shortened by 2 bases and J by 0 bases, with 19 bases between the two germline ends. Per the germline V gene, CDR1 is SGHAT and CDR2 is FQNNGV. The CDR3 sequence is 18 residues long. CDR3 sequence reads: CASSLTLPTGTSNYGYTF. CDR3 nucleotide sequence: TGTGCCAGCAGCTTAACACTTCCGACAGGCACCTCTAACTATGGCTACACCTTC.

This chain uses TRBV7-8 with TRBJ1-5, with 7 bases that match TRBD1. The CDR3 sequence is 15 residues long. Looked up from germline, CDR1 is SGHVS and CDR2 is FQNEAQ. V was clipped by 1 base and J by 3 bases; unmatched bases: 3. CDR3 sequence: CASSLGTGDNQPQHF. The CDR3 region has the DNA TGTGCCAGCAGCTTAGGGACAGGAGACAATCAGCCCCAGCATTTT.

The chain links TRBV29-1 to TRBJ1-1, with a tentative D call TRBD1 (5 bases). This CDR3 spans 13 amino acids. V shed 4 bases and J shed 1 base, with 10 bases lying between them. Germline-derived CDR1 and CDR2 are SQVTM and ANQGSEA. Here the CDR3 reads CSVGGSTNTEAFF. The CDR3 bases are TGCAGCGTTGGGGGCAGTACGAACACTGAAGCTTTCTTT. Looking up the rest from reference TRBV29-1 and TRBJ1-1 gives the full variable domain: SAVISQKPSRDICQRGTSLTIQCQVDSQVTMMFWYRQQPGQSLTLIATANQGSEATYESGFVIDKFPISRPNLTFSTLTVSNMSPEDSSIYLCSVGGSTNTEAFFGQGTRLTVV.

The V and J genes are TRBV3-1 (or the pseudogene TRBV3-2) and TRBJ1-1; D is ambiguous. V shed 1 base and J shed 0 bases, with 6 bases lying between them. Germline-derived CDR1 and CDR2 are LGHDT and YNNKEL (reference sequence). The CDR3 runs to 14 residues. CDR3 nucleotides: TGTGCCAGCAGCCAAGTGAGGCTGAACACTGAAGCTTTCTTT. Its translation: CASSQVRLNTEAFF.

This clone has only a few counts. Other DNA sequences in this sample translate to the same CDR3. The genes are TRBV24-1 and TRBJ2-2, with 11 bases fitting TRBD1. Looked up from germline, CDR1 is KGHDR and CDR2 is SFDVKD. The CDR3 length is 14 residues. V lost 7 bases to trimming and J lost 4 bases; unmatched junction nucleotides: 1. CDR3 coding DNA: TGTGCCACCAGAGGACAGGGGGCCACCGGGGAGCTGTTTTTT. Residues: CATRGQGATGELFF.